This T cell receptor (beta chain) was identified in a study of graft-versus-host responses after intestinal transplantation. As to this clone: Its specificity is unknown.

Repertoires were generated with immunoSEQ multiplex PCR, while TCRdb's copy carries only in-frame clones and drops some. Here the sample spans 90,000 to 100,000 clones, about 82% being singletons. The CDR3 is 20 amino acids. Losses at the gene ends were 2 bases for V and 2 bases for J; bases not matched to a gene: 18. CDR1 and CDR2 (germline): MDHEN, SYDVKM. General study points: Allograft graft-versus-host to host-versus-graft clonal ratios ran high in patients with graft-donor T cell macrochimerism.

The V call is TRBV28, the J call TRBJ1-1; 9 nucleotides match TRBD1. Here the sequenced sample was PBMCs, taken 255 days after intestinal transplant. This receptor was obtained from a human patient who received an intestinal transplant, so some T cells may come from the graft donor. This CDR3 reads CASSLRDRAYFVDYNTEAFF. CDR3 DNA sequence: TGTGCCAGCAGTTTAAGGGACAGGGCTTACTTCGTAGATTATAACACTGAAGCTTTCTTT.